This T cell receptor (beta chain) appears in the sequencing data of a study of regulatory T cells in long-lasting Graves disease. The CDR3 runs 14 residues. The trim removed 6 bases at V and 1 base at J, leaving 5 bases unmatched. Time point of the sample: newly diagnosed GD, antithyroid drugs for less than 3 months. From RNA extracted from PBMCs, the TCR library was made. This clonotype appeared many times. Building of the TCR beta libraries involved iRepertoire HTBI primers and Arm-PCR of CDR3 regions. TCRdb re-derived calls from the multiplex PCR reads in MiXCR, one entry per CDR3 protein. This sample carries 580,000 or so distinct CDR3 sequences, approximately 16% of them seen once, and the ten largest clones take 12%. These sequences were also reported in another study, on T cells in Graves' hyperthyroidism and ophthalmopathy.

The chain has TRBV12-3 or TRBV12-4 and TRBJ1-1; 7 bases line up with TRBD1. The source of this sequence is a man younger than 35 with Graves disease. Specimen: peripheral blood mononuclear cells (PBMCs), collected at new diagnosis, from a patient treated with antithyroid drugs. The CDR3 DNA follows: TGTGCCAGCAGGCGCGGGACAGCGAACACTGAAGCTTTCTTT. Translation gives CASRRGTANTEAFF.